These 13 T cell receptor beta chains share one sample of origin, sequenced in a study of blood T cell repertoires in COVID-19. Measured with immunoSEQ multiplex PCR; TCRdb has only the in-frame clones, and not every one. The sample holds under 170,000 clones; 84% are singletons and the top ten take around 2.2%. Sequencing was performed on peripheral blood. All receptors come from a man in his 70s with acute or convalescent COVID-19.

This clone was seen once. The CDR3 DNA follows: TGTGCCAGCAGCCGCAGGACAGGGGGAACCGGGGAGCTGTTTTTT. Its translation: CASSRRTGGTGELFF. The chain couples TRBV7-9 to TRBJ2-2; TRBD1 matches at 10 bases. Germline V gene lookup returns CDR1 SEHNR and CDR2 FQNEAQ (reference sequence). The V gene end was trimmed by 5 bases and the J gene end by 5 bases; junction bases not matched to a gene: 5. The CDR3 sequence is 15 residues long.

This chain links TRBV11-1 with TRBJ1-2; D might be TRBD1 (5 bases). Germline CDR1 is SGHAT and CDR2 is FQDESV (reference sequence). Trimming took off 5 bases at V and 4 bases at J, with 14 bases between the two ends. The CDR3 covers 14 residues. The CDR3 spells CASSPSRAGYGYTF. In nucleotides, the CDR3 is TGTGCCAGCAGCCCCTCCAGGGCCGGCTATGGCTACACCTTC.

The chain combines TRBV7-8 with TRBJ2-3; 8 positions agree with TRBD2. The CDR3 covers 19 residues. CDR1 is SGHVS and CDR2 is FQNEAQ in the germline V gene. The trim removed 5 bases at V and 1 base at J, leaving 17 bases unmatched. The CDR3 DNA follows: TGTGCCAGCAGCCTAAAGGGAGCGGGAGAGGGGGGGGGCACAGATACGCAGTATTTT. Translating gives CASSLKGAGEGGGTDTQYF. The full variable domain, with the rest looked up from reference TRBV7-8 and TRBJ2-3, is GAGVSQSPRYKVAKRGQDVALRCDPISGHVSLFWYQQALGQGPEFLTYFQNEAQLDKSGLPSDRFFAERPEGSVSTLKIQRTQQEDSAVYLCASSLKGAGEGGGTDTQYFGPGTRLTVL.

The chain recombines TRBV29-1 with TRBJ1-2; D call uncertain. CDR3 length equals 14 residues. From germline, CDR1 is SQVTM and CDR2 ANQGSEA. Trimming took off 2 bases at V and 0 bases at J, with 10 bases between the two ends. The CDR3 DNA sequence: TGCAGCGTTGAATCTTCTACCTCTAACTATGGCTACACCTTC. It codes for CSVESSTSNYGYTF.

This chain uses TRBV11-1 with TRBJ2-5; 8 nucleotides line up with TRBD2. V lost 2 bases to trimming and J lost 5 bases; unmatched junction nucleotides: 7. Germline V gene data show CDR1 as SGHAT and CDR2 as FQDESV (reference sequence). The CDR3 has 15 residues. For the CDR3, the DNA is TGTGCCAGCAGCTTAACCGGACTAGCCACGGAGACCCAGTACTTC. It specifies CASSLTGLATETQYF.

The chain links TRBV19 to TRBJ1-2, with TRBD1 as a possible D gene (6 bases). V dropped 1 base and J dropped 8 bases, with 11 bases sitting between them. This CDR3 has 13 residues. The germline V gene encodes CDR1 LNHDA and CDR2 SQIVND (reference sequence). The CDR3 protein is CASSIAGTLGYTF. CDR3 coding DNA: TGTGCCAGTAGTATAGCAGGGACACTCGGCTACACCTTC.

The chain has TRBV7-2 and TRBJ2-3; D might be TRBD1 (6 bases). The length of the CDR3 is 17 residues. V lost 5 bases to trimming and J lost 5 bases, with 23 bases between them. Germline V lookup: CDR1 SGHTA, CDR2 FQGNSA. The CDR3 region is CASSPPPTGPRGDTQYF. The DNA of the CDR3 is TGTGCCAGCAGCCCACCCCCGACAGGCCCCCGTGGAGATACGCAGTATTTT.

The chain uses TRBV29-1 and TRBJ2-2; 7 bases align to TRBD2. V lost 5 bases and J lost 2; bases outside the gene matches: 5. The CDR3 contains 14 residues. Germline CDR1 is SQVTM and CDR2 is ANQGSEA. Here the CDR3 reads CSVFGGGNTGELFF. CDR3 nucleotide sequence: TGCAGCGTTTTCGGCGGGGGTAACACCGGGGAGCTGTTTTTT.

The chain is built from TRBV30 and TRBJ1-1; D may be TRBD1 (5 bases). Trimming took 8 bases from V and 1 from J, leaving 17 bases between them. Germline values: CDR1 GTSNPN, CDR2 SVGIG (reference sequence). This CDR3 region has 14 residues. CDR3 sequence (DNA): TGTGCCCTTAAACCGGACAACACGAACACTGAAGCTTTCTTT. Translation gives CALKPDNTNTEAFF.

The CDR3 sequence is CASSGTGHNYGYTF. In DNA, the CDR3 is TGTGCCAGTAGCGGGACAGGGCATAACTATGGCTACACCTTC. The chain has TRBV19 and TRBJ1-2; 9 bases align to TRBD1. CDR1 is LNHDA and CDR2 is SQIVND in the germline V gene (reference sequence). The CDR3 sequence is 14 residues long. V shed 6 bases, J shed 1 base, and the junction held 3 bases outside the gene matches.

The chain employs TRBV5-1 and TRBJ2-1; D ambiguous. The CDR3 consists of 15 residues. With 0 bases removed from V and 8 bases from J, the gap between germline ends came to 15 bases. Looked up from germline, CDR1 is SGHRS and CDR2 is YFSETQ. The CDR3 DNA reads as TGCGCCAGCAGCTTGGTAGTGGGCGACGTGGATGAGCAGTTCTTC. Protein sequence: CASSLVVGDVDEQFF.

This clone was detected only a few times. The rearrangement links TRBV5-1 to TRBJ1-5; 7 bases are a match to TRBD1. The CDR3 is 16 amino acids. V trimming: 8 bases; J trimming: 5 bases; junction bases outside the gene matches: 16. Germline CDR1 and CDR2: SGHRS and YFSETQ. CDR3 residues: CARDRTGVGMDQPQHF. The DNA for the CDR3 is TGCGCCAGGGATAGAACAGGGGTAGGAATGGATCAGCCCCAGCATTTT.

The chain joins TRBV5-5 to TRBJ2-3, with D possibly being TRBD2 (5 bases). V dropped 4 bases and J dropped 0 bases, with 12 bases sitting between them. The germline V gene encodes CDR1 SGHKS and CDR2 YYEKEE (reference sequence). This CDR3 has 15 amino acids. In nucleotides, the CDR3 is TGTGCCAGCAGCCTCCGGGAAACTAGCACAGATACGCAGTATTTT. As protein: CASSLRETSTDTQYF. Supplemented by reference TRBV5-5 and TRBJ2-3, the full variable domain reads DAGVTQSPTHLIKTRGQQVTLRCSPISGHKSVSWYQQVLGQGPQFIFQYYEKEERGRGNFPDRFSARQFPNYSSELNVNALLLGDSALYLCASSLRETSTDTQYFGPGTRLTVL.